This TCR beta chain derives from a study of blood T cell repertoires in COVID-19. Study background: Whether acute or convalescent, the COVID-19 samples came from the United States, Italy and Spain. The cDNA or gDNA used as material had been derived from T cells, B-cell-depleted T cells, or PBMCs.

In the original workflow: The assay estimated nucleated cells by amplifying reference gene primers. Libraries were prepared by immunoSEQ multiplex PCR; TCRdb keeps only in-frame clonotypes and omits some of them. V, J and clone size are those of that table, while D and trimming were read from the DNA. The data show over 65,000 clones, about nine tenths seen once. The CDR3 totals 15 residues. From germline, CDR1 is SGDLS and CDR2 YYNGEE. V lost 2 bases and J 0 bases, leaving 10 bases between the germline ends. The sequenced sample was peripheral blood. The chain carries TRBV9 and TRBJ2-3; no clear D. This TCR was sampled from a young man with acute or convalescent COVID-19. CDR3 in DNA: TGTGCCAGCAGCGTGAACTGGGCCAGCACAGATACGCAGTATTTT. It translates to CASSVNWASTDTQYF.